One and the same sample provided the 13 T cell receptor beta chains below, sequenced in a study of blood T cell repertoires in COVID-19. Only in-frame clones appear in the TCRdb table, and some are missing; sequencing was by immunoSEQ multiplex PCR. This sample has 320,000 or so clones; around nine tenths occur once, and the top ten carry about 5%. The sequenced sample consisted of PBMCs or T cells enriched from blood (not recorded which). The receptor source for this set is a young man who had recovered from COVID-19.

The rearrangement joins TRBV5-4 to TRBJ1-4; possibly TRBD1 for D (5 bases). There are 14 residues in the CDR3. Between the trimmed V and J ends, which lost 4 bases and 8 bases, there was a span of 15 bases. Germline V gives CDR1 SGHNT, CDR2 YYREEE (reference sequence). CDR3 residues: CASSQKQAREKLFF. The CDR3 DNA reads as TGTGCCAGCAGCCAAAAACAGGCAAGAGAAAAACTGTTTTTT.

This sequence joins TRBV7-9 and TRBJ1-2, with D hard to call. The CDR3 runs 13 residues. Deletions cut 5 bases from V and 7 bases from J, with 14 bases between. Per germline, CDR1 SEHNR and CDR2 FQNEAQ (reference sequence). This chain's CDR3 is CASSVSQTPGYTF. In DNA form, the CDR3 reads TGTGCCAGCAGCGTCTCTCAAACTCCTGGCTACACCTTC.

In DNA, the CDR3 is TGTGCCAGCAGTGGAGGTTCCTCCTCCTACGAGCAGTACTTC. Protein sequence: CASSGGSSSYEQYF. The chain carries TRBV7-2 and TRBJ2-7; TRBD2 might be the D (5 bases). The germline CDR1 and CDR2 sequences are SGHTA and FQGNSA. V gave up 6 bases and J gave up 0 bases, with 12 bases separating them. The CDR3 extends over 14 amino acids.

The chain uses TRBV28 and TRBJ1-2; D gene ambiguous. The CDR3 length is 11 residues. V was cut by 3 bases and J by 10 bases, with 9 bases left in between. Germline V gene sequence: CDR1 MDHEN, CDR2 SYDVKM. CDR3 bases: TGTGCCAGCAGTTTTTCGGGGTCCTACACCTTC. Its translation is CASSFSGSYTF.

The CDR3 nucleotides read TGTGCCAGCAGCCCCCGGGACATGGGGCCCCTCTCCTACGAGCAGTACTTC. It translates to CASSPRDMGPLSYEQYF. V is TRBV7-9 and J is TRBJ2-7; possible D gene TRBD1, 6 bases. V shed 5 bases and J shed 0 bases, with 20 bases lying between them. The germline CDR1 and CDR2 sequences are SEHNR and FQNEAQ (reference sequence). The CDR3 runs to 17 residues.

The V gene is TRBV27, the J gene TRBJ1-5; tentative D call: TRBD1 (6 bases). The V and J ends lost 2 bases and 4 bases respectively, with 12 bases between them. This CDR3 comprises 15 residues. Germline CDR1 reads MNHEY; CDR2 reads SMNVEV (reference sequence). DNA of the CDR3: TGTGCCAGCAGTTTAACGACAGGTGTTAATCAGCCCCAGCATTTT. This gives the protein CASSLTTGVNQPQHF.

The genes are TRBV3-1 (or the pseudogene TRBV3-2) and TRBJ1-1; D ambiguous. The CDR3 length is 13 residues. Germline V lookup: CDR1 LGHDT, CDR2 YNNKEL (reference sequence). Trimming removed 3 bases from V and 5 bases from J, with 10 bases in between. The CDR3 protein is CASSQRRTTEAFF. The CDR3 coding sequence is TGTGCCAGCAGCCAGCGGCGAACGACTGAAGCTTTCTTT.

V is TRBV7-9 and J is TRBJ2-5; D possibly corresponds to TRBD2 (6 bases). The CDR3 runs 17 residues. V was clipped by 4 bases and J by 0 bases, with 18 bases between them. Germline CDR1 and CDR2: SEHNR and FQNEAQ (reference sequence). The CDR3 is CASSYPGGGTYQETQYF. Written as DNA, the CDR3 is TGTGCCAGCAGCTACCCGGGCGGAGGGACGTACCAAGAGACCCAGTACTTC.

The chain is built from TRBV28 and TRBJ2-7; no definite D call. Trimming removed 5 bases at V and 4 bases at J, with 6 bases between. This CDR3 has 11 residues. Germline V gene lookup returns CDR1 MDHEN and CDR2 SYDVKM. CDR3 sequence (DNA): TGTGCCAGCAGTCCACAATACGAGCAGTACTTC. It translates to CASSPQYEQYF.

The chain uses TRBV10-3 and TRBJ2-7, with D possibly being TRBD2 (7 bases). With 7 bases removed from V and 2 bases from J, the gap between germline ends came to 12 bases. Germline CDR1 ENHRY, CDR2 SYGVKD. This CDR3 comprises 13 residues. The CDR3 loop reads CAIMGGAAYEQYF. CDR3 coding DNA: TGTGCCATCATGGGGGGGGCAGCCTACGAGCAGTACTTC.

The chain joins TRBV10-3 to TRBJ2-5; the D gene is possibly TRBD1 (6 bases). The germline V gene has CDR1 ENHRY and CDR2 SYGVKD. The germline V and J ends were trimmed by 7 bases and 4 bases, with 10 bases remaining between them. The CDR3 is 12 residues long. CDR3 nucleotide sequence: TGTGCCATCAAGGGGGTGGCAGAGACCCAGTACTTC. Its translation is CAIKGVAETQYF.

This clone has a single count. This rearrangement joins TRBV3-1 (or the pseudogene TRBV3-2) to TRBJ1-4, with 9 bases fitting TRBD1. CDR3 length: 16 residues. Unmatched junction bases numbered 10, after V lost 4 bases and J lost 7 bases. The germline CDR1 and CDR2 sequences are LGHDT and YNNKEL (reference sequence). Here the CDR3 reads CASSLQTGGRREKLFF. DNA of the CDR3: TGTGCCAGCAGCCTTCAAACAGGGGGCAGGCGTGAAAAACTGTTTTTT.

This clone was counted a few times. V is TRBV24-1 and J is TRBJ2-5, with TRBD1 matching over 9 bases. Germline V gene sequence: CDR1 KGHDR, CDR2 SFDVKD. This CDR3 region has 15 residues. V lost 5 bases, J lost 4 bases, and 7 bases stayed unmatched. The CDR3 spells CATSGSTGGGETQYF. The CDR3 region has the DNA TGTGCCACCAGTGGTTCGACAGGGGGGGGAGAGACCCAGTACTTC.